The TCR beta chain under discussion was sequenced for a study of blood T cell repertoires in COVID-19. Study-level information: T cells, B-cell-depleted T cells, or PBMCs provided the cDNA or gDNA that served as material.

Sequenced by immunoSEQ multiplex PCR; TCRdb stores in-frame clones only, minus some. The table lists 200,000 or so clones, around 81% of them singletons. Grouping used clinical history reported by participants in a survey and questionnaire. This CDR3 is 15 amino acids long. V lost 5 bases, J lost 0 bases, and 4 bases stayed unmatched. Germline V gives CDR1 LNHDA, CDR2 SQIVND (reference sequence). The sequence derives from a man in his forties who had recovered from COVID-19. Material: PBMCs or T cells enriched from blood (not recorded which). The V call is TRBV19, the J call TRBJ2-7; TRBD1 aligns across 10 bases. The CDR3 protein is CASSRTGGPSYEQYF. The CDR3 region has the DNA TGTGCCAGTAGTCGGACAGGGGGTCCCTCCTACGAGCAGTACTTC.